These 21 T cell receptor delta chains came from one sample sequenced in a study of γδ T cells in repeated Plasmodium falciparum infection. TCRdb used CATT to re-call clones from the multiplex PCR reads. Of roughly 90,000 delta-chain clones in the sample, roughly 1.4% were seen once. Gammadelta T cells were flow-sorted from PBMC into Vgamma9/Vdelta2+ and Vdelta2-negative populations for bulk analysis. The sequenced material came from gamma-delta T cells from blood. The origin of the receptors is a pool of human donors (malaria-infected and uninfected, not separated).

This clone is termed medium-sized. The rearrangement uses TRDV2 and TRDJ1; 10 nucleotides align to TRDD3. This CDR3 spans 18 amino acids. Germline CDR1 GEAIGNYY, CDR2 EKD. The V and J ends lost 0 bases and 0 bases, in that order; junction bases with no gene match: 9. In DNA form, the CDR3 reads TGTGCCTGTGACACCACGAACTGGGGGATCGGGTACACCGATAAACTCATCTTT. It translates to CACDTTNWGIGYTDKLIF.

This clone was counted only a few times. Given a far larger clone just one base away, this is likely a sequencing read error. Other DNA sequences within the sample encode an identical CDR3. As DNA, the CDR3 is TGTGCCTCCCAACTGGGGAGCCACACCGATAAACTCATCTTT. Its protein product is CASQLGSHTDKLIF. V gene TRDV3 combines with J gene TRDJ1, with TRDD3 identical over 7 bases. The CDR3 totals 14 residues. Germline lookup yields CDR1 TVYSNPD and CDR2 GDNSRS (reference sequence). The ends lost 4 bases at V and 0 bases at J; junction bases unmatched: 8.

Details on this clone: A read error is possible here, since a much larger clone lies one base away. The chain links TRDV1 to TRDJ1; TRDD2 is a possible D gene (6 bases). Here the J gene came from matching the DNA to germline, since TCRdb omits it. Per the germline V gene, CDR1 is TSWWSYY and CDR2 is QGS. This CDR3 region has 19 residues. The V end was cut by 6 bases, the J end by 4 bases, with 30 bases between. The CDR3: CALGTSSVLRESSGDKLIF. CDR3 nucleotide sequence: TGTGCTCTTGGCACTTCCTCCGTACTCCGGGAGTCGTCGGGCGATAAACTCATCTTT.

This clone was seen repeatedly, ten times or more. The chain couples TRDV1 to TRDJ1; TRDD3 agrees at 9 bases. V gave up 0 bases and J gave up 0 bases; unmatched junction bases: 11. Looked up from germline, CDR1 is TSWWSYY and CDR2 is QGS. The CDR3 totals 19 residues. CDR3 region: CALGELRLWGIHNTDKLIF. The DNA of the CDR3 is TGTGCTCTTGGGGAACTTAGGCTCTGGGGGATCCATAACACCGATAAACTCATCTTT.

This clone was recorded a few times. The protein given by TCRdb reflects a much larger clone and differs at residue 5 from this DNA's translation, likely from a read error; the protein shown is the DNA's translation. V is TRDV1 and J is TRDJ1, with 7 bases matching TRDD3. TCRdb leaves out the J gene; it was filled in here by matching the DNA to germline. CDR3 size: 22 residues. V shed 4 bases, J shed 1 base, and the junction held 27 bases outside the gene matches. In germline, CDR1 is TSWWSYY, CDR2 QGS. CDR3 loop: CALGGRANRSNWGRCFTDKLIF. As DNA, the CDR3 is TGTGCTCTTGGGGGACGCGCCAACAGGTCCAACTGGGGCCGATGCTTCACCGATAAACTCATCTTT.

In its sample, this clone was seen a few times. TCRdb lists the protein of a much larger clone for this DNA, which differs at residue 9, so this is likely a read error; the protein given here is translated from the DNA itself. The CDR3, as DNA: TGTGCTCTTGGGGAACAGTACCTAACCCTGTACTGGGGAACCAGTGGGGGGACCGATAAACTCATCTTT. It is translated as CALGEQYLTLYWGTSGGTDKLIF. The rearrangement uses TRDV1 and TRDJ1; 7 nucleotides align to TRDD3. The junction had 28 bases not matched to a gene; V was cut back by 1 base and J by 2 bases. Germline assignment: CDR1 TSWWSYY and CDR2 QGS. The CDR3 is 23 amino acids.

This clone was seen repeatedly, ten times or more. A read error is the likely source, as a far larger clone sits one nucleotide away. Different DNA sequences within this sample yield the same CDR3. J is TRDJ1 and V is TRDV1; no reliable D call. CDR1 TSWWSYY and CDR2 QGS come from the germline V gene. The CDR3 is 16 amino acids. CDR3 loop: CALGERGRFNTDKLIF. Here the CDR3 DNA reads TGTGCTCTTGGGGAACGGGGCCGTTTCAACACCGATAAGCTCATCTTT.

Comments on this clone: A far larger clone is one base from this, pointing to a likely read error. The sample has other DNA sequences that encode this CDR3 too. V usage is TRDV2 and J usage is TRDJ3, with 11 positions matching TRDD3. Here the J gene was assigned by germline matching of the DNA, as TCRdb has none. This CDR3 region has 17 residues. In germline, CDR1 is GEAIGNYY, CDR2 EKD. In nucleotides, the CDR3 is TGTGCTTGTGACACTGGGGGATACTCCTGGGACACCCGACAGATGTTTTTC. It yields the protein CACDTGGYSWDTRQMFF.

As concerns this clone: The TCRdb protein, from a much larger clone, departs from this DNA's translation at residue 11, likely by read error; the protein shown derives from the DNA. The gene calls are TRDV2 and TRDJ3, with TRDD3 matching 11 bases. Because TCRdb records no J gene, it was assigned here through a match of the DNA to germline. This CDR3 spans 19 amino acids. Losses at the gene ends were 3 bases for V and 3 bases for J; bases not matched to a gene: 9. CDR1 is GEAIGNYY and CDR2 is EKD in the germline V gene. CDR3: CACDPRTGGYFWDTRQMFF. CDR3 in DNA: TGTGCCTGTGACCCACGTACTGGGGGATATTTCTGGGACACCCGACAGATGTTTTTC.

This clone was picked up many times. This chain connects TRDV1 to TRDJ1; D may be TRDD3 (6 bases). Trimming took off 0 bases at V and 0 bases at J, with 23 bases between the two ends. CDR3 length: 20 residues. Germline CDR1 and CDR2: TSWWSYY and QGS. The CDR3 DNA reads as TGTGCTCTTGGGGAACTCGGAGGACCGCGATACGCTAAGTACACCGATAAACTCATCTTT. This sequence encodes CALGELGGPRYAKYTDKLIF.

This clone was recorded a few times. The protein held in TCRdb is that of a much larger clone and does not match this DNA's translation at residue 10, likely because of a read error; the protein shown is translated from the DNA. This sequence joins TRDV1 and TRDJ1; D unclear. Germline V gene sequence: CDR1 TSWWSYY, CDR2 QGS. The CDR3 has 24 amino acids. The V end lost 2 bases, the J end lost 0 bases, and 37 bases lay between the germline ends. The chain's CDR3 is CALGESTLKRPGALLLSYTDKLIF. The CDR3 coding sequence is TGTGCTCTTGGGGAATCTACCCTAAAGAGGCCAGGCGCCCTTTTACTATCATACACCGATAAACTCATCTTT.

Comment on this clone: The amino acid sequence in TCRdb belongs to a much larger clone and departs from this DNA's translation at residue 11, likely a sequencing read error; the sequence shown is translated from the DNA. V gene TRDV1 combines with J gene TRDJ1; 9 bases are a match to TRDD3. No J gene was available from TCRdb, and it was assigned here by a germline match of the DNA. Germline V CDR1 and CDR2: TSWWSYY, QGS. The CDR3 totals 21 residues. With V trimmed by 4 bases and J by 7 bases, 28 bases remained unmatched. The CDR3 DNA follows: TGTGCTCTTGGGGTACGGAGGTTCCCTAGCCGACTAGCAGGGGGGATACCTAAACTCATCTTT. Protein: CALGVRRFPSRLAGGIPKLIF.

This clone occurred a few times. The protein that TCRdb holds for this DNA derives from a much larger clone and differs from the translated DNA at residue 5, which likely indicates a read error; the protein shown here is translated from the DNA. CDR3 residues: CALGEGDGYWGIQLIF. The CDR3 nucleotides read TGTGCTCTTGGGGAGGGAGACGGGTACTGGGGGATACAACTCATCTTT. The chain employs TRDV1 and TRDJ1; 12 nucleotides align to TRDD3. V lost 3 bases, J lost 9 bases, and 11 bases stayed unmatched. This CDR3 contains 16 residues. Germline CDR1 is TSWWSYY and CDR2 is QGS.

This clone appeared many times. The sample carries other DNA sequences with the same CDR3. The rearrangement uses TRDV2 and TRDJ1; 13 nucleotides match TRDD3. The V and J ends lost 3 bases and 3 bases, in that order; junction bases with no gene match: 6. CDR1 GEAIGNYY and CDR2 EKD come from the germline V gene. The CDR3 length is 16 residues. The CDR3: CACDSRTGGYADKLIF. The CDR3 nucleotides are TGTGCCTGTGACTCCCGTACTGGGGGATACGCCGATAAACTCATCTTT.

Turning to this clone: A read error likely explains why the TCRdb protein, taken from a much larger clone, differs from this DNA's translation at residue 15; the protein shown is translated from the DNA. The rearrangement links TRDV2 to TRDJ1, with 13 bases identical to TRDD3. No J gene was available from TCRdb, and it was assigned here by a germline match of the DNA. Germline lookup yields CDR1 GEAIGNYY and CDR2 EKD. The junction had 23 bases not matched to a gene; V was cut back by 3 bases and J by 2 bases. This CDR3 is built from 22 residues. Written as DNA, the CDR3 is TGTGCCTGTGACCCAGTACCGACCGCCGTACTGGGGGATACGAAGGGGACCGATAAACTCATCTTT. This translates into CACDPVPTAVLGDTKGTDKLIF.

This clone was detected only a few times. A much larger clone differs from this one at a single base, so this may be a read error. This rearrangement joins TRDV1 to TRDJ1; 7 nucleotides line up with TRDD3. Trimming cost V 3 bases and J 7 bases; bases outside gene matches: 14. The CDR3 loop spans 16 amino acids. Germline V gene sequence: CDR1 TSWWSYY, CDR2 QGS. The CDR3 is CALGDPFLTTGVKLIF. DNA for the CDR3: TGTGCTCTTGGGGACCCATTCCTCACGACTGGGGTTAAACTCATCTTT.

This clone was observed a handful of times. TCRdb has a much larger clone's protein, which differs at residue 10 from the translation of this DNA, likely because of a read error; what is shown is the protein translated from the DNA. This chain links TRDV1 with TRDJ1; tentatively, D is TRDD2 (5 bases). The J gene, left out of TCRdb, was set here by checking the DNA against germline. The CDR3 consists of 21 residues. V was trimmed by 1 base and J by 0 bases, leaving 27 bases between them. Per germline, CDR1 TSWWSYY and CDR2 QGS. CDR3 coding DNA: TGTGCTCTTGGGGAACCGATCCGAATTCCCTACGGGGTCTCGTACACCGATAAACTCATCTTT. This encodes CALGEPIRIPYGVSYTDKLIF.

Points on this clone: TCRdb's protein, taken from a much larger clone, differs from this DNA's translation at residue 12, likely owing to a read error; the protein displayed comes from the DNA. The chain carries TRDV1 and TRDJ1; 13 nucleotides align to TRDD3. Germline V CDR1 and CDR2: TSWWSYY, QGS. The length of the CDR3 is 17 residues. The V segment lost 1 base and the J segment 4 bases; nucleotides outside the gene matches: 6. The CDR3 protein is CALGERILGDTHDKLIF. The CDR3 DNA reads as TGTGCTCTTGGGGAACGAATACTGGGGGATACGCACGATAAACTCATCTTT.

About this clone: The protein held in TCRdb is that of a much larger clone and does not match this DNA's translation at residue 5, likely because of a read error; the protein shown is translated from the DNA. The genes are TRDV1 and TRDJ3; the D gene is possibly TRDD3 (6 bases). The J gene, absent from TCRdb, was called here by matching the DNA to germline. V was clipped by 3 bases and J by 0 bases, with 15 bases between them. Per germline, CDR1 TSWWSYY and CDR2 QGS. The CDR3 length is 19 residues. The CDR3 here is CALGEPWGLSSWDTRQMFF. The CDR3 coding sequence is TGTGCTCTTGGGGAGCCCTGGGGCCTCAGCTCCTGGGACACCCGACAGATGTTTTTC.

Note on this clone: A read error likely explains this, since a far larger clone differs by one base. The same CDR3 can be traced to other DNA sequences in this sample. The chain carries TRDV1 and TRDJ1, with 8 bases fitting TRDD3. As TCRdb names no J gene, one was assigned here on the basis of a DNA match to germline. CDR3 length: 24 residues. Looked up from germline, CDR1 is TSWWSYY and CDR2 is QGS. Germline trimming cut 0 bases from V and 2 bases from J; bases unmatched to any gene: 29. CDR3 nucleotides: TGTGCTCTTGGGGAACTTAGAAGGTATACCCCTCGGGGGATATGGCGGGGGGAAACCGATAAACTCATCTTT. Translating it yields CALGELRRYTPRGIWRGETDKLIF.

In its sample, this clone was seen a few times. A far larger clone is only one base removed, so a read error is likely. Other nucleotide sequences from this sample produce the same CDR3. The CDR3: CACDKVAPGGSSSWDTRQMFF. In nucleotides, the CDR3 is TGTGCCTGTGACAAAGTAGCTCCCGGAGGATCTAGCTCCTGGGACACCCGACAGATGTTTTTC. The chain recombines TRDV2 with TRDJ3; D is undetermined. The J gene, not given by TCRdb, was assigned here from a germline match of the nucleotide sequence. Per germline, CDR1 GEAIGNYY and CDR2 EKD. This CDR3 has 21 residues. Trimming shortened V by 2 bases and J by 0 bases, and 22 bases separated the two germline ends.